These T cell receptor beta chains were read from a single sample in a study of blood T cell repertoires in COVID-19. Produced via immunoSEQ multiplex PCR; TCRdb's table is partial and in-frame only. Counted here are hundreds of thousands of clones, about nine tenths occurring once; the ten biggest clones make up roughly a tenth. The sequenced sample consisted of PBMCs or T cells enriched from blood (not recorded which). The receptor set was obtained from a woman between 35 and 50 years old who had recovered from COVID-19. CDR3s include the opening cysteine and the closing phenylalanine or tryptophan. D genes are given only for firm matches. For some rows the clone size is stated as once, few or many, or as a class when expanded; others skip it.

J	V	D	size	length	DNA	CDR3
TRBJ2-7	TRBV19	-	-	15	TGTGCCAGTAGTGTCGCCGTGGCCCTAGGAGGCGAGCAGTACTTC	CASSVAVALGGEQYF
TRBJ1-5	TRBV11-2	TRBD1	-	15	TGTGCCAGCAGCTTATGGACAGGGGGCAATCAGCCCCAGCATTTT	CASSLWTGGNQPQHF
TRBJ1-1	TRBV28	-	-	15	TGTGCCAGCAGTTCCAGTAGGCAGGGTATAGGTGCAGCTTTCTTT	CASSSSRQGIGAAFF
TRBJ1-4	TRBV7-2	-	-	13	TGTGCCAGCAGCTTAGTGGAGGGAGAAAAACTGTTTTTT	CASSLVEGEKLFF
TRBJ1-1	TRBV19	-	-	10	TGTGCCACAGGGGCGATTGAAGCTTTCTTT	CATGAIEAFF
TRBJ2-1	TRBV11-2	TRBD2	-	15	TGTGCCAGCAGCTTAGTGGGGAGGGGTTTTGGGGAGCAGTTCTTC	CASSLVGRGFGEQFF
TRBJ2-7	TRBV27	TRBD1	-	14	TGTGCCAGCACTCGGACAGGGGGTTCCTACGAGCAGTACTTC	CASTRTGGSYEQYF
TRBJ2-7	TRBV6-1	-	-	17	TGTGCCAGCAGTGGAGGGCGGGACCGCCCTCACCCTTCCGAGCAGTACTTC	CASSGGRDRPHPSEQYF
TRBJ2-7	TRBV9	-	-	15	TGTGCCAGCAGCCCCGGGGGAGGCGCCTTCTACGAGCAGTACTTC	CASSPGGGAFYEQYF
TRBJ2-2	TRBV6-4	-	-	14	TGTGCCAGCAGGCTCTCTAGCGCCACCGGGGAGCTGTTTTTT	CASRLSSATGELFF
TRBJ2-7	TRBV19	-	once	15	TGTGCCAGTAGCCAGATGTGGGGCAACTCCTACGAGCAGTACTTC	CASSQMWGNSYEQYF
TRBJ1-1	TRBV5-6	-	-	13	TGTGCCAGCAGCTTGAGAGGGGGCACTGAAGCTTTCTTT	CASSLRGGTEAFF
TRBJ2-3	TRBV7-9	TRBD1	-	15	TGTGCCAGCAGCGTCCGGGACAGGGTGGCGGATACGCAGTATTTT	CASSVRDRVADTQYF
TRBJ2-1	TRBV9	TRBD2	-	18	TGTGCCAGCAGCGTAGTGGCGGGAGGGCCGGGGATAGGAGATGAGCAGTTCTTC	CASSVVAGGPGIGDEQFF
TRBJ1-1	TRBV11-3	TRBD1	-	15	TGTGCCAGCAGCATAAGACAGGGGGCGGACACTGAAGCTTTCTTT	CASSIRQGADTEAFF
TRBJ2-5	TRBV5-1	-	-	14	TGCGCCAGCAGCTTACTCCAGGGCCGGGAGACCCAGTACTTC	CASSLLQGRETQYF
TRBJ2-7	TRBV5-4	-	-	14	TGTGCCAGCAGCTTGGGTGACACAGTGGACGAGCAGTACTTC	CASSLGDTVDEQYF
TRBJ1-5	TRBV5-4	TRBD1	-	14	TGTGCCAGCAGCTTGGGGACAGGAGATCAGCCCCAGCATTTT	CASSLGTGDQPQHF
TRBJ1-6	TRBV6-5	-	-	14	TGTGCCAGCAGTTTCACTACCTATAATTCACCCCTCCACTTT	CASSFTTYNSPLHF
TRBJ2-3	TRBV28	-	-	13	TGTGCCAGCAGGCTTAGCGGCACAGATACGCAGTATTTT	CASRLSGTDTQYF
TRBJ1-2	TRBV30	-	-	13	TGTGCCTGGTTACATCGGGAGACCTATGGCTACACCTTC	CAWLHRETYGYTF
TRBJ2-1	TRBV6-1	TRBD2	-	18	TGTGCCAGCAGTGGTTTCTATGTGTGGGGGACTACCGTTGATGAGCAGTTCTTC	CASSGFYVWGTTVDEQFF
TRBJ1-1	TRBV24-1	-	once	15	TGTGCCACCAGTGCTGGATGGGCGGGGAACACTGAAGCTTTCTTT	CATSAGWAGNTEAFF
TRBJ2-7	TRBV5-1	-	once	14	TGCGCCAGCAGCTTGTCAGGGGCGTCGGACGAGCAGTACTTC	CASSLSGASDEQYF
TRBJ2-7	TRBV30	-	once	15	TGTGCCTGGAGTTCTTGGTTGGAGGGGATCTACGAGCAGTACTTC	CAWSSWLEGIYEQYF
TRBJ2-1	TRBV4-1	-	once	12	TGCGCCAGCAGCCCAGACATCAATGAGCAGTTCTTC	CASSPDINEQFF
TRBJ1-1	TRBV28	-	-	14	TGTGCCAGCAGTTTGAGTCAGGCGAACACTGAAGCTTTCTTT	CASSLSQANTEAFF
TRBJ2-3	TRBV28	TRBD1	-	14	TGTGCCAGCAGTCGCGACAGGGGCCCAGATACGCAGTATTTT	CASSRDRGPDTQYF
TRBJ1-3	TRBV28	-	-	16	TGTGCCAGCAGTTGGACGCAGGGATTTCAAAGAAACACCATATATTTT	CASSWTQGFQRNTIYF
TRBJ1-3	TRBV7-2	-	once	16	TGTGCCAGCAGCTTAGCCCAGACAGGCACAGGAAACACCATATATTTT	CASSLAQTGTGNTIYF
TRBJ2-2	TRBV27	-	-	13	TGTGCCAGCAGTTTACACTTGACCGGGGAGCTGTTTTTT	CASSLHLTGELFF
TRBJ2-5	TRBV6-5	TRBD1	-	15	TGTGCCAGCAGTACACCGACAGGGGGCGTCGAGACCCAGTACTTC	CASSTPTGGVETQYF
TRBJ2-3	TRBV5-6	-	-	16	TGTGCCAGCAGCTTGGGGCAGCGGCCAAGCACAGATACGCAGTATTTT	CASSLGQRPSTDTQYF
TRBJ1-1	TRBV29-1	TRBD1	-	11	TGCAGCGTTGAGGGACAGGGTGAAGCTTTCTTT	CSVEGQGEAFF
TRBJ1-6	TRBV12-5	-	-	13	TGTGCTAGTTCCCCAGGGTTCAATTCACCCCTCCACTTT	CASSPGFNSPLHF
TRBJ2-3	TRBV30	-	-	11	TGTGCCTGGACCGTCTCAGATACGCAGTATTTT	CAWTVSDTQYF
TRBJ2-7	TRBV5-4	TRBD1	-	17	TGTGCCAGCAGCTCGGCTGTGGGACAGGGGACCAACTACGAGCAGTACTTC	CASSSAVGQGTNYEQYF
TRBJ2-7	TRBV25-1	-	-	15	TGTGCCAGCAGTGTCAGCAGGGGGGTCTCCTACGAGCAGTACTTC	CASSVSRGVSYEQYF
TRBJ2-3	TRBV11-1	TRBD2	-	15	TGTGCCAGCAGCTTGGACGGGGGGGACGGAGATACGCAGTATTTT	CASSLDGGDGDTQYF
TRBJ1-2	TRBV4-3	-	-	15	TGCGCCAGCAGCCCCGGGACGGGGGGGATCTATGGCTACACCTTC	CASSPGTGGIYGYTF
TRBJ2-1	TRBV7-2	TRBD1	-	15	TGTGCCAGCATCCCCCCGGACAGGGGGGGCAATGAGCAGTTCTTC	CASIPPDRGGNEQFF
TRBJ1-3	TRBV2	-	-	13	TGTGCCAGCAGTGAAACACTAGGAAACACCATATATTTT	CASSETLGNTIYF
TRBJ2-3	TRBV27	-	few	12	TGTGCCAGCAGTTCCAGGACAGATACGCAGTATTTT	CASSSRTDTQYF
TRBJ1-5	TRBV18	TRBD1	-	14	TGTGCCAGCTCTCAGGGGGCTAGCAATCAGCCCCAGCATTTT	CASSQGASNQPQHF
TRBJ2-7	TRBV20-1	TRBD2	-	15	TGCAGTGCTAGTTCCCGTAGCGGGAGGAAGTACGAGCAGTACTTC	CSASSRSGRKYEQYF
TRBJ2-1	TRBV19	TRBD1	-	15	TGTGCCAGTAGTATGACAGGGGGCCTCTACAATGAGCAGTTCTTC	CASSMTGGLYNEQFF
TRBJ2-7	TRBV7-2	-	-	13	TGTGCCAGCAGCTTAGTCCAGGGCGACCAGCAGTACTTC	CASSLVQGDQQYF
TRBJ1-3	TRBV5-4	-	-	15	TGTGCCAGCAGCTTTGCAGGGATCTCTGGAAACACCATATATTTT	CASSFAGISGNTIYF
TRBJ1-2	TRBV2	-	-	13	TGTGCCAGCAGTGACAGGGGAGTCTATGGCTACACCTTC	CASSDRGVYGYTF
TRBJ1-2	TRBV7-8	TRBD1	-	17	TGTGCCAGCAGCTTAGGGGTTGCTGACAGGGCCCTATATGGCTACACCTTC	CASSLGVADRALYGYTF
TRBJ2-7	TRBV2	TRBD2	-	14	TGTGCCAGCTTAACTAGCGGGAGCTCCTACGAGCAGTACTTC	CASLTSGSSYEQYF
TRBJ2-2	TRBV18	-	-	13	TGTGCCAGCTCACCTTATCTCACCGGGGAGCTGTTTTTT	CASSPYLTGELFF
TRBJ1-1	TRBV27	-	-	14	TGTGCCAGCAGCACGGCACTAAGGAACACTGAAGCTTTCTTT	CASSTALRNTEAFF
TRBJ1-6	TRBV6-5	TRBD1	-	14	TGTGCCAGCAGTTTGGGACAGGGGGATTCACCCCTCCACTTT	CASSLGQGDSPLHF
TRBJ1-5	TRBV12-3/TRBV12-4	-	-	12	TGTGCCAGCAGTTCACAGGGTCGCCCCCAGCATTTT	CASSSQGRPQHF